This is a list of T cell receptor beta chains from one sample in a study of immune characterization of retroperitoneal liposarcoma. TCRdb reprocessed the PCR reads via MiXCR and lists one record per CDR3 protein. The data show around 10,000 distinct CDR3 sequences, with roughly 22% seen just once and around 10% held by the top ten. The sample consisted of blood. The origin of the receptors is a female donor with retroperitoneal liposarcoma. Both conserved end residues are part of each CDR3. D genes are given only for firm matches. Not every row has a clone size; where given, it reads once, few, many or a size class.

D gene	V gene	J gene	clone size	CDR3 protein	CDR3 DNA
TRBD2	TRBV7-6	TRBJ2-1	medium-sized	CASSTPGLASLNEQFF	TGTGCCAGCAGCACGCCGGGACTAGCATCACTTAATGAGCAGTTCTTC
-	TRBV4-1	TRBJ1-2	few	CASSQDPGATHYGYTF	TGCGCCAGCAGCCAAGATCCAGGGGCGACTCACTATGGCTACACCTTC
-	TRBV20-1	TRBJ2-3	-	CSARSGAADTQYF	TGCAGTGCTAGATCCGGCGCGGCAGATACGCAGTATTTT
TRBD2	TRBV6-2/TRBV6-3	TRBJ2-1	-	CASSYSELAGVNNEQFF	TGTGCCAGCAGTTACTCGGAACTAGCGGGAGTAAACAATGAGCAGTTCTTC
-	TRBV11-3	TRBJ2-7	few	CASSLGLSSYEQYF	TGTGCCAGCAGCTTGGGACTGAGCTCCTACGAGCAGTACTTC
TRBD1	TRBV6-1	TRBJ2-3	medium-sized	CASSDQTGADTQYF	TGTGCCAGCAGTGATCAGACAGGGGCAGATACGCAGTATTTT
-	TRBV12-3/TRBV12-4	TRBJ2-7	few	CASSPWVGLGQYF	TGTGCCAGCAGCCCCTGGGTGGGTTTAGGGCAGTACTTC
TRBD2	TRBV7-2	TRBJ2-7	-	CASSPRTSGRIHEQYF	TGTGCCAGCAGCCCCAGGACTAGCGGGAGGATCCACGAGCAGTACTTC
-	TRBV10-1	TRBJ2-7	-	CARVFGQYF	TGCGCCAGGGTTTTCGGGCAGTACTTC
TRBD2	TRBV6-1	TRBJ2-7	many	CASSARTSIYEQYF	TGTGCCAGCAGTGCAAGGACTAGTATCTACGAGCAGTACTTC
TRBD1	TRBV12-3/TRBV12-4	TRBJ2-6	-	CASSTNSGQGASGANVLTF	TGTGCCAGCAGTACCAACTCTGGTCAGGGGGCATCTGGGGCCAACGTCCTGACTTTC
-	TRBV4-1	TRBJ2-1	many	CASSQILASNEQFF	TGCGCCAGCAGCCAGATATTAGCCAGCAATGAGCAGTTCTTC
TRBD1	TRBV23-1	TRBJ2-7	once	CASSEPGQKYEQYF	TGCGCCAGCAGCGAGCCGGGACAGAAATACGAGCAGTACTTC
TRBD1	TRBV6-1	TRBJ2-5	few	CASSERGTEQYF	TGTGCCAGCAGTGAAAGGGGGACAGAGCAGTACTTC
TRBD2	TRBV12-3/TRBV12-4	TRBJ2-1	medium-sized	CASSPGLADEQFF	TGTGCCAGCAGTCCGGGACTAGCCGATGAGCAGTTCTTC
TRBD1	TRBV6-1	TRBJ2-1	large	CASTRQGPYNEQFF	TGTGCCAGCACCCGACAGGGACCCTACAATGAGCAGTTCTTC
-	TRBV10-1	TRBJ2-3	-	CASSETSTDTQYF	TGCGCCAGCAGTGAGACTAGCACAGATACGCAGTATTTT
-	TRBV6-6	TRBJ2-3	-	CASSALGHDTDTQYF	TGTGCCAGCAGTGCCCTGGGGCATGACACAGATACGCAGTATTTT
-	TRBV27	TRBJ2-5	-	CASSLWAGSGETQYF	TGTGCCAGCAGTTTATGGGCCGGGAGCGGGGAGACCCAGTACTTC
-	TRBV4-1	TRBJ2-1	-	CASSQSRDSSYNEQFF	TGCGCCAGCAGCCAGAGCCGGGACTCCTCCTACAATGAGCAGTTCTTC
-	TRBV10-1	TRBJ2-5	few	CASSPETQYF	TGCGCCAGCAGTCCGGAGACCCAGTACTTC
TRBD1	TRBV6-1	TRBJ2-7	few	CASSEDGTGHDEQYF	TGTGCCAGCAGTGAAGATGGGACAGGGCACGACGAGCAGTACTTC
-	TRBV5-1	TRBJ2-5	few	CASSLGTDKSETQYF	TGCGCCAGCAGCTTGGGGACGGACAAGAGTGAGACCCAGTACTTC
-	TRBV12-3/TRBV12-4	TRBJ2-5	few	CASTLSGLETQYF	TGTGCCAGCACCCTGAGCGGATTGGAGACCCAGTACTTC
TRBD1	TRBV11-3	TRBJ1-1	-	CASRKTGWTEAFF	TGTGCCAGCAGAAAGACAGGGTGGACTGAAGCTTTCTTT
-	TRBV27	TRBJ2-1	-	CASRSSLSRGYNEQFF	TGTGCCAGCAGATCCTCTTTAAGCAGGGGCTACAATGAGCAGTTCTTC
-	TRBV4-3	TRBJ2-1	-	CASPEGTPYSYNEQFF	TGCGCCAGCCCGGAGGGGACTCCATACTCCTACAATGAGCAGTTCTTC
-	TRBV7-3	TRBJ2-1	medium-sized	CASSLLVGGSSYNEQFF	TGTGCCAGCAGTTTGCTAGTCGGGGGTTCGTCCTACAATGAGCAGTTCTTC
-	TRBV6-5	TRBJ2-7	many	CASSYKIRGPSYEQYF	TGTGCCAGCAGTTACAAAATCCGGGGGCCCTCCTACGAGCAGTACTTC
-	TRBV3-1	TRBJ2-5	-	CASSPTGLQETQYF	TGTGCCAGCAGCCCGACAGGCCTCCAGGAGACCCAGTACTTC
TRBD2	TRBV4-1	TRBJ2-3	-	CASSQGRLAGGSTDTQYF	TGTGCCAGCAGCCAAGGGCGTCTAGCGGGAGGGAGCACAGATACGCAGTATTTT
TRBD2	TRBV12-3/TRBV12-4	TRBJ2-7	-	CASSRTSGGSYEQYF	TGTGCCAGCAGCCGGACTAGCGGAGGGTCCTACGAGCAGTACTTC
TRBD2	TRBV20-1	TRBJ2-1	-	CSARKPSGGSYNEQFF	TGCAGTGCTAGAAAACCTAGCGGAGGCTCCTACAATGAGCAGTTCTTC
-	TRBV27	TRBJ2-5	medium-sized	CASSLMGPGEQYF	TGTGCCAGCAGTCTTATGGGCCCAGGTGAGCAGTACTTC
TRBD1	TRBV11-2	TRBJ2-5	medium-sized	CASSLVRGRGRQETQYF	TGTGCCAGCAGCTTAGTGCGCGGCAGGGGGCGCCAAGAGACCCAGTACTTC
TRBD2	TRBV6-1	TRBJ2-3	medium-sized	CASSRLAGGPDTQYF	TGTGCCAGCAGTCGACTAGCGGGAGGGCCGGATACGCAGTATTTT
TRBD2	TRBV12-3/TRBV12-4	TRBJ2-7	-	CASSLGGGQVEQYF	TGTGCCAGCAGTTTAGGGGGAGGGCAGGTCGAGCAGTACTTC
TRBD2	TRBV10-2	TRBJ2-1	medium-sized	CASSESIAGARYNEQFF	TGCGCCAGCAGTGAGTCGATAGCGGGTGCTAGGTACAATGAGCAGTTCTTC
-	TRBV28	TRBJ1-5	-	CASSLKEGSNQPQHF	TGTGCCAGCAGTTTAAAGGAGGGGAGCAATCAGCCCCAGCATTTT
-	TRBV10-1	TRBJ2-7	-	CASCSSKPYEQYF	TGCGCCAGCTGTTCGTCGAAGCCCTACGAGCAGTACTTC
-	TRBV11-2	TRBJ2-1	many	CASSLRPDSSYNEQFF	TGTGCCAGCAGCTTGAGACCGGACAGCTCCTACAATGAGCAGTTCTTC
TRBD1	TRBV6-2/TRBV6-3	TRBJ2-3	-	CASSHLSRTGISTDTQYF	TGTGCCAGCAGTCACCTCTCACGGACAGGGATCAGCACAGATACGCAGTATTTT
TRBD2	TRBV6-6	TRBJ2-1	few	CASSYGASGYNEQFF	TGTGCCAGCAGTTACGGCGCTAGCGGGTACAATGAGCAGTTCTTC
-	TRBV7-6	TRBJ2-5	few	CASSEGGTRQETQYF	TGTGCCAGCAGCGAGGGGGGTACGAGGCAAGAGACCCAGTACTTC
-	TRBV5-6	TRBJ2-5	-	CASTKFSGKETQYF	TGTGCCAGCACCAAATTTAGCGGAAAAGAGACCCAGTACTTC
-	TRBV6-6	TRBJ2-1	-	CASRGLYEQFF	TGTGCCAGCAGGGGCCTCTACGAGCAGTTCTTC
-	TRBV7-6	TRBJ2-1	-	CASSLGGFRGSSYNEQFF	TGTGCCAGCAGCTTAGGGGGCTTCCGGGGGAGCTCCTACAATGAGCAGTTCTTC
TRBD2	TRBV20-1	TRBJ2-1	-	CSAPGTSGNNEQFF	TGCAGTGCTCCCGGGACTAGCGGGAACAATGAGCAGTTCTTC
TRBD1	TRBV7-2	TRBJ2-1	-	CASSLTDRHEQFF	TGTGCCAGCAGCTTAACGGACAGGCACGAGCAGTTCTTC
TRBD1	TRBV7-2	TRBJ1-1	-	CASSPDRGRIAFF	TGTGCCAGCAGCCCCGACAGGGGGCGCATAGCTTTCTTT
-	TRBV6-1	TRBJ2-2	medium-sized	CASRLRADKNTGELFF	TGTGCCAGCAGGTTAAGAGCGGATAAGAACACCGGGGAGCTGTTTTTT
TRBD2	TRBV6-1	TRBJ2-7	-	CASRPLAVGDEQYF	TGTGCCAGCAGGCCTCTAGCGGTGGGGGATGAGCAGTACTTC
TRBD2	TRBV28	TRBJ2-3	-	CASSTPRIAGGSTDTQYF	TGTGCCAGCAGTACCCCAAGGATAGCGGGAGGAAGCACAGATACGCAGTATTTT
-	TRBV11-2	TRBJ2-3	-	CASSLDFRDPVGTDTQYF	TGTGCCAGCAGCTTAGACTTCCGGGACCCGGTCGGGACAGATACGCAGTATTTT
-	TRBV11-2	TRBJ2-7	many	CASSTLGASGRREQYF	TGTGCCAGCAGCACTTTGGGGGCTAGCGGAAGGCGGGAGCAGTACTTC
TRBD2	TRBV6-6	TRBJ2-7	many	CASSYSTPGRGGYEQYF	TGTGCCAGCAGTTACTCGACCCCGGGCCGGGGGGGCTACGAGCAGTACTTC
-	TRBV6-1	TRBJ2-3	-	CASSRQSQYTDTQYF	TGTGCCAGCAGTCGACAGTCCCAATACACAGATACGCAGTATTTT
TRBD2	TRBV10-2	TRBJ2-7	few	CASSESSGLIGSEQYF	TGCGCCAGCAGTGAAAGTAGCGGGCTTATAGGCTCCGAGCAGTACTTC
-	TRBV11-2	TRBJ2-1	few	CASSFGDSQETQFF	TGTGCCAGCAGCTTCGGTGATAGTCAAGAGACCCAGTTCTTC